This T cell receptor beta chain derives from a study of blood T cell repertoires in COVID-19 (dated by TCRdb to the early 2020s). The study in broad terms: The collaborator samples originated in the United States, Italy and Spain and spanned the acute and convalescent phases of COVID-19. The material from the prospective study consisted of cDNA or gDNA derived from T cells, B-cell-depleted T cells, or PBMCs. Subjects who had been exposed to COVID-19, were actively infected with it, or had recovered from it provided the deeply sampled blood TCRbeta repertoires that made up the dataset. The repertoires were released in a freely available public database intended as a resource for research on the immune response to SARS-CoV-2. The samples were drawn from two sources: the first 160 participants of the ongoing ImmuneRACE study, and fewer than 1,500 subjects contributed by 6 global collaborators. Nearly every sample came with metadata listing a de-identified subject ID, COVID-19 status, age in years and sex. Where available, HLA class I and class II types were obtained from metadata supplied by the sample provider rather than from assay-based typing.

Including the terminal cysteine and phenylalanine, the CDR3 comprises 19 residues. The CDR3 DNA has 57 bases and is translated from base 1. CDR1 LGHDT and CDR2 YNNKEL are derived from the germline V gene (reference sequence). From V the trimming removes 2 bases and from J it removes 0 bases, while the gene matches leave 14 bases of the junction unaccounted for. What the research found in general, with its limitations: The amount of clinical and demographic metadata varied by source and participant and was provided uncurated.

A second Seattle source provided samples from volunteer blood donors who had recovered from COVID-19. Each collaborating institution followed its own protocols to collect whole blood in K2EDTA tubes. Collaborator samples were shipped for TCRbeta analysis as frozen whole blood, isolated PBMCs, or DNA extracted from either sample type. The immunoSEQ Assay, a bias-controlled multiplex PCR, was used to amplify TCRbeta CDR3 regions from genomic DNA. As for how the authors treated the data: The number of nucleated cells in each sample was estimated by amplification of reference gene primers within the assay. Sequence reads were collapsed and filtered to measure the absolute abundance of every unique TCRbeta CDR3 rearrangement. For each sample, productive Simpson clonality was calculated as the square root of Simpson's diversity index across productive rearrangements. This is the immuneACCESS table as TCRdb keeps it, with only in-frame sequences that have V and J called. A part of the clones is gone; compared with another copy, unresolved V genes explain less than half, and the rest is unexplained. V, J and clone size derive from that table, while D and trimming were established from the DNA sequence. The sample profile shows hundreds of thousands of clones; about 88% of them were found once. The top ten clones comprise 2.1% of the sample.

With regard to this clone: The antigen it binds to is not known. Base-call qualities are not available, and no considerably larger clone is one nucleotide away.

The material sequenced was peripheral blood. The V and J genes are TRBV3-1 (or the pseudogene TRBV3-2) and TRBJ2-5, and 8 bases in between align with TRBD2. This TCR was sampled from a middle-aged woman who had recovered from COVID-19. The CDR3 sequence is CASSQPVVREAIHQETQYF. The base sequence is TGTGCCAGCAGCCAACCCGTGGTGCGGGAGGCGATACACCAAGAGACCCAGTACTTC.